These 30 T cell receptor beta chains were sequenced from one sample in a study of shared clonotypes between healthy human individuals. The repertoire was sequenced with immunoSEQ multiplex PCR; TCRdb's copy has only in-frame clones and lacks some. This repertoire shows around 940,000 clones, less than 85% found once; its top ten account for about 1.5%. The sequencing input was memory CD4+ T cells sorted from blood. Sample subset: CD45RA-negative fraction. These receptors were obtained from a man in his late teens or twenties in good health.

The rearrangement joins TRBV4-3 to TRBJ2-6; the D gene is possibly TRBD1 (6 bases). CDR1 is LGHNA, CDR2 YSLEER, per germline. V was shortened by 4 bases and J by 0 bases, with 7 bases between the two germline ends. This CDR3 is 15 amino acids long. The CDR3 region has the DNA TGCGCCAGCAGCCTGGACAGCTCTGGGGCCAACGTCCTGACTTTC. This codes for CASSLDSSGANVLTF.

In its sample, this clone was seen a few times. This rearrangement joins TRBV9 to TRBJ1-3; 7 nucleotides align to TRBD1. The CDR3 is 15 amino acids. CDR1 is SGDLS and CDR2 is YYNGEE in the germline V gene. Trimming cost V 4 bases and J 2 bases; bases outside gene matches: 6. The CDR3, as DNA: TGTGCCAGCAGCCCCCAGGGGGGGGCTGGAAACACCATATATTTT. This encodes CASSPQGGAGNTIYF. Full variable domain (rest looked up from reference TRBV9 and TRBJ1-3): DSGVTQTPKHLITATGQRVTLRCSPRSGDLSVYWYQQSLDQGLQFLIQYYNGEERAKGNILERFSAQQFPDLHSELNLSSLELGDSALYFCASSPQGGAGNTIYFGEGSWLTVV.

The chain combines TRBV5-6 with TRBJ2-1; TRBD2 is a possible D gene (5 bases). Germline V gives CDR1 SGHDT, CDR2 YYEEEE. The CDR3 has 14 residues. V shed 2 bases and J shed 7 bases, with 13 bases lying between them. The CDR3 nucleotides read TGTGCCAGCAGCTTCTTGGGAGCAGTGAATGAGCAGTTCTTC. This codes for CASSFLGAVNEQFF.

The chain combines TRBV7-3 with TRBJ1-4; unclear D gene. CDR3 length: 12 amino acids. V was pared by 2 bases and J by 5 bases, with 3 bases between. Germline CDR1 and CDR2: SGHTA and FQGTGA. This chain's CDR3 is CASSLFNEKLFF. Written as DNA, the CDR3 is TGTGCCAGCAGCTTATTCAATGAAAAACTGTTTTTT.

The chain has TRBV7-2 and TRBJ2-7, with 11 bases fitting TRBD1. Germline assignment: CDR1 SGHTA and CDR2 FQGNSA. The CDR3 runs 15 residues. With V trimmed by 5 bases and J by 4 bases, 7 bases remained unmatched. The CDR3 protein is CASSPWTGGKYEQYF. The CDR3 bases are TGTGCCAGCAGCCCCTGGACAGGGGGCAAGTACGAGCAGTACTTC.

The V call is TRBV7-6, the J call TRBJ1-5; possibly TRBD1 for D (5 bases). This CDR3 region has 16 residues. Looked up from germline, CDR1 is SGHVS and CDR2 is FNYEAQ. V was shortened by 1 base and J by 0 bases, with 10 bases between the two germline ends. Here the CDR3 reads CASSLEGPASNQPQHF. The CDR3 DNA follows: TGTGCCAGCAGCTTAGAGGGGCCAGCTAGCAATCAGCCCCAGCATTTT.

In its sample, this clone was seen a few times. The V and J genes are TRBV25-1 and TRBJ2-3; TRBD1 might be the D (6 bases). V lost 3 bases and J lost 3, with 10 bases in between. Germline V lookup: CDR1 MGHDK, CDR2 SYGVNS. This CDR3 region has 14 residues. CDR3 sequence reads: CASSDLQGTDTQYF. The CDR3 region has the DNA TGTGCCAGCAGTGACCTACAGGGAACAGATACGCAGTATTTT.

This chain joins TRBV6-1 and TRBJ2-7, with 9 bases matching TRBD2. Germline CDR1 MNHNS, CDR2 SASEGT. The CDR3 runs to 14 residues. The V gene end was trimmed by 8 bases and the J gene end by 2 bases; junction bases not matched to a gene: 7. The CDR3 DNA reads as TGTGCCAGCGTTGGTGCGGGAGGGCCCTACGAGCAGTACTTC. It is translated as CASVGAGGPYEQYF.

This clone has a single count. The chain is built from TRBV10-3 and TRBJ1-1; unclear D gene. This CDR3 region has 14 residues. V gave up 2 bases and J gave up 0 bases, with 7 bases separating them. Germline V gene lookup returns CDR1 ENHRY and CDR2 SYGVKD. CDR3 residues: CAISEAGMNTEAFF. CDR3 bases: TGTGCCATCAGTGAGGCGGGGATGAACACTGAAGCTTTCTTT.

In this sample, this clone turned up a few times. The gene calls are TRBV30 and TRBJ2-1, with TRBD1 matching 10 bases. CDR1 is GTSNPN and CDR2 is SVGIG in the germline V gene (reference sequence). The CDR3 extends over 15 amino acids. Germline trimming cut 6 bases from V and 3 bases from J; bases unmatched to any gene: 8. In nucleotides, the CDR3 is TGTGCCTGCTTTAGGACAGGGGGATACTACAATGAGCAGTTCTTC. Translated: CACFRTGGYYNEQFF.

This chain links TRBV6-4 with TRBJ2-2; TRBD1 might be the D (6 bases). The V end was cut by 6 bases, the J end by 3 bases, with 11 bases between. Germline CDR1 and CDR2: MRHNA and SNTAGT. The CDR3 has 14 residues. The CDR3 loop reads CASRTRGDTGELFF. The CDR3 coding sequence is TGTGCCAGCAGAACCAGGGGAGACACCGGGGAGCTGTTTTTT.

The CDR3 loop is CAWSPGEAQPQHF. DNA of the CDR3: TGTGCCTGGTCCCCAGGGGAGGCTCAGCCCCAGCATTTT. The chain combines TRBV30 with TRBJ1-5, with a possible D match to TRBD1 (6 bases). Germline CDR1 reads GTSNPN; CDR2 reads SVGIG (reference sequence). There are 13 residues in the CDR3. V was clipped by 5 bases and J by 6 bases, with 14 bases between them.

The chain carries TRBV27 and TRBJ2-1; maybe TRBD1 (6 bases). Trimming left V 6 bases short and J 9 bases short, with 15 bases between. In germline, CDR1 is MNHEY, CDR2 SMNVEV (reference sequence). The CDR3 spans 13 residues. The CDR3 sequence is CASRGTLLREQFF. CDR3 DNA sequence: TGTGCCAGCAGAGGGACATTGCTCCGTGAGCAGTTCTTC.

V gene TRBV5-5 combines with J gene TRBJ2-5, with no clear D. Germline V gene sequence: CDR1 SGHKS, CDR2 YYEKEE (reference sequence). Trimming stripped 3 bases from V and 2 bases from J, with 11 bases between. The CDR3 has 14 residues. The CDR3 region is CASSWRPVQETQYF. DNA for the CDR3: TGTGCCAGCAGCTGGCGGCCTGTGCAAGAGACCCAGTACTTC. Supplemented by reference TRBV5-5 and TRBJ2-5, the full variable domain reads DAGVTQSPTHLIKTRGQQVTLRCSPISGHKSVSWYQQVLGQGPQFIFQYYEKEERGRGNFPDRFSARQFPNYSSELNVNALLLGDSALYLCASSWRPVQETQYFGPGTRLLVL.

The chain links TRBV5-8 to TRBJ1-3, with D possibly being TRBD1 (6 bases). V gave up 4 bases and J gave up 6 bases, with 17 bases separating them. Germline values: CDR1 SGHTS, CDR2 YDEGEE. CDR3 size: 15 residues. The CDR3 nucleotides read TGTGCCAGCAGCAGGGGGACGGTCCGGGAAAACACCATATATTTT. As protein: CASSRGTVRENTIYF.

The chain has TRBV7-8 and TRBJ2-7; D is ambiguous. The CDR3 is 16 residues long. CDR1 is SGHVS and CDR2 is FQNEAQ in the germline V gene. V shed 5 bases and J shed 0 bases, with 17 bases lying between them. Written as DNA, the CDR3 is TGTGCCAGCAGCCCAATGAGTTTACCCCTCTCCTACGAGCAGTACTTC. The encoded protein is CASSPMSLPLSYEQYF.

The rearrangement joins TRBV11-2 to TRBJ1-1; no reliable D call. Trimming took off 4 bases at V and 6 bases at J, with 12 bases between the two ends. Germline assignment: CDR1 SGHAT and CDR2 FQNNGV. The CDR3 contains 13 residues. This chain's CDR3 is CASSSDLWAEAFF. CDR3 bases: TGTGCCAGCAGCTCGGACCTCTGGGCTGAAGCTTTCTTT.

The gene calls are TRBV6-5 and TRBJ2-1; 12 bases are a match to TRBD2. J was trimmed by 4 bases and V by 3 bases; bases with no gene match: 4. This CDR3 spans 16 amino acids. Germline assignment: CDR1 MNHEY and CDR2 SVGAGI. The CDR3 protein is CASSYTGTSGYNEQFF. CDR3 sequence (DNA): TGTGCCAGCAGTTATACCGGGACTAGCGGGTACAATGAGCAGTTCTTC.

This sequence joins TRBV7-8 and TRBJ2-5; 7 bases match TRBD1. The CDR3 runs to 13 residues. The germline gives CDR1 SGHVS, CDR2 FQNEAQ. Losses at the gene ends were 5 bases for V and 4 bases for J; bases not matched to a gene: 4. The CDR3 nucleotides read TGTGCCAGCAGCCTGGGACAGTTAGAGACCCAGTACTTC. Amino acids: CASSLGQLETQYF. The full variable domain, in which reference TRBV7-8 and TRBJ2-5 provide the parts outside the CDR3, is GAGVSQSPRYKVAKRGQDVALRCDPISGHVSLFWYQQALGQGPEFLTYFQNEAQLDKSGLPSDRFFAERPEGSVSTLKIQRTQQEDSAVYLCASSLGQLETQYFGPGTRLLVL.

The rearrangement uses TRBV5-1 and TRBJ1-3, with D unclear. Trimming took off 7 bases at V and 6 bases at J, with 8 bases between the two ends. The germline CDR1 and CDR2 sequences are SGHRS and YFSETQ. The CDR3 length is 11 residues. CDR3 loop: CASRPKNTIYF. In DNA, the CDR3 is TGCGCCAGCCGTCCGAAAAACACCATATATTTT.

This chain links TRBV9 with TRBJ2-3; tentative D call: TRBD1 (7 bases). The V gene's germline CDR1 is SGDLS and CDR2 YYNGEE. Trimming shortened V by 3 bases and J by 4 bases, and 15 bases separated the two germline ends. The CDR3 spans 15 residues. The CDR3 DNA is TGTGCCAGCAGCGCTAGACAGGGCGGGGCAGATACGCAGTATTTT. Protein product: CASSARQGGADTQYF.

This chain links TRBV10-3 with TRBJ1-2, with D uncertain. The CDR3 runs 13 residues. V gave up 7 bases and J gave up 5 bases, with 14 bases separating them. Germline CDR1 is ENHRY and CDR2 is SYGVKD. The DNA of the CDR3 is TGTGCCATCAACCCCGACGGTTCGTATGGCTACACCTTC. This encodes CAINPDGSYGYTF.

The genes are TRBV12-5 and TRBJ1-1, with D hard to call. In germline, CDR1 is LGHNT, CDR2 FRNRAP. Deletions cut 0 bases from V and 1 base from J, with 9 bases between. The CDR3 spans 15 residues. CDR3 DNA sequence: TGTGCTAGTGGTTTGGTTCTCGGGTCGAACACTGAAGCTTTCTTT. As protein: CASGLVLGSNTEAFF.

V is TRBV6-5 and J is TRBJ1-2; D is possibly TRBD1 (5 bases). V gave up 9 bases and J gave up 10 bases, with 15 bases separating them. The CDR3 is 11 residues long. Per germline, CDR1 MNHEY and CDR2 SVGAGI. DNA for the CDR3: TGTGCCAGTGAACGGGGCAGGGACTACACCTTC. Protein product: CASERGRDYTF.

This clone has a single count. Here the CDR3 reads CASSFEGSNSPLHF. The CDR3 bases are TGTGCCAGCAGTTTTGAGGGTAGTAATTCACCCCTCCACTTT. The chain has TRBV2 and TRBJ1-6, with D unresolved. The CDR3 consists of 14 residues. Germline-derived CDR1 and CDR2 are SNHLY and FYNNEI. V gave up 5 bases and J gave up 6 bases, with 11 bases separating them.

This clone was observed a few times. The chain employs TRBV28 and TRBJ2-2; 8 bases fit TRBD1. The germline gives CDR1 MDHEN, CDR2 SYDVKM. V shed 10 bases and J 7 bases; nucleotides not matched to a gene: 11. The CDR3 length is 14 residues. In nucleotides, the CDR3 is TGTGCCATCCAAGGACAGGGCAGGAACGGGGAGCTGTTTTTT. It specifies CAIQGQGRNGELFF.

J is TRBJ2-7 and V is TRBV10-3, with TRBD2 identical over 9 bases. Germline V lookup: CDR1 ENHRY, CDR2 SYGVKD. The CDR3 covers 15 residues. After removal of 9 bases from V and 2 bases from J, the junction contained 11 bases not matched to a gene. CDR3 DNA: TGTGCCATTATGGAAAGCGGGGGGCCCGCCTACGAGCAGTACTTC. Translated: CAIMESGGPAYEQYF.

This chain's CDR3 is CASRSAGGNNSPLHF. The CDR3 nucleotides are TGTGCCAGCAGGTCGGCAGGGGGTAATAATTCACCCCTCCACTTT. The chain recombines TRBV6-1 with TRBJ1-6, with 7 positions matching TRBD1. V shed 6 bases, J shed 5 bases, and the junction held 7 bases outside the gene matches. The CDR3 spans 15 residues. Germline V CDR1 and CDR2: MNHNS, SASEGT.

The J gene is TRBJ2-7, the V gene TRBV27; 9 bases match TRBD2. Germline V gene data show CDR1 as MNHEY and CDR2 as SMNVEV (reference sequence). The CDR3 is made up of 18 amino acids. The V gene end was trimmed by 4 bases and the J gene end by 2 bases; junction bases not matched to a gene: 15. Here the CDR3 DNA reads TGTGCCAGCAGTTATAAGTTGGCCGGGACTAGCCGACCCTACGAGCAGTACTTC. Its protein product is CASSYKLAGTSRPYEQYF.

The chain recombines TRBV30 with TRBJ2-5; 9 nucleotides line up with TRBD2. The CDR3 extends over 13 amino acids. CDR1 is GTSNPN, CDR2 SVGIG, per germline (reference sequence). Trimming at V came to 4 bases and at J to 4 bases, leaving 4 bases not matched to a gene. CDR3: CAWTSGKSETQYF. In DNA, the CDR3 is TGTGCCTGGACTAGCGGGAAATCAGAGACCCAGTACTTC.